This TCR beta chain was captured by sequencing in a study of blood T cell repertoires in COVID-19. The protocol was immunoSEQ multiplex PCR, while the TCRdb copy is restricted to in-frame clones and leaves out a portion. In the table there are almost 90,000 clones, about 90% of which are singletons. This clone was detected only once. The sequence came from a man in his late teens or twenties with COVID-19, enrolled during active disease. The sequenced material came from peripheral blood.

In DNA, the CDR3 is TGTGCCAGCAGCAAAGTAGGGACAGGAGAAGATGGCTACACCTTC. Translating gives CASSKVGTGEDGYTF. The chain carries TRBV21-1 and TRBJ1-2; the tabulated D call, TRBD1, remains unverified against the DNA. TRBV21-1 constitutes a pseudogene. This CDR3 region has 15 residues.